The clone carrying this TCR beta chain was seen only a few times. Its target is not known. Germline assignment: CDR1 DFQATT and CDR2 SNEGSKA (reference sequence). V shed 7 bases and J shed 6 bases, with 5 bases lying between them. The CDR3 contains 9 residues. The data belong to a study of T-cell memory formation after mild COVID-19. General study points: CM and EM subsets held most contracting CD4+ clones; EMRA held CD8+ ones. Still unconfirmed is whether the second-wave clones peaking on day 37 recognized SARS-CoV-2.

TCRdb redid the calling of the 5' RACE reads with MiXCR, one entry per CDR3 protein. The sample has some 300,000 distinct CDR3 sequences; roughly 20% are singletons. The sequenced sample was PBMCs or a T cell subset sorted from them (not recorded which). The chain joins TRBV20-1 to TRBJ2-3; D is undetermined. The clonotype was recovered from a man younger than 30 who had mild COVID-19 (a few samples of this study predate the infection). Cell type and time point are not known. In DNA form, the CDR3 reads TGCAGTGTTAGCGATACGCAGTATTTT. Translation: CSVSDTQYF.